These T cell receptor beta chains were read from a single sample in a study of T cell responses to AZD1222 COVID-19 vaccine. Measured with immunoSEQ multiplex PCR; TCRdb has only the in-frame clones, and not every one. Of about 210,000 clones in the sample, 92% are singletons; the top ten hold 1% to 1.5%. This material consisted of peripheral blood, taken on day 0 of AZD1222 vaccination. These receptors all stem from an adult in good health. The CDR3 runs from the conserved cysteine through the conserved F or W. Fields, in order: V gene, clone size, J gene, D gene, CDR3 length, CDR3 protein, CDR3 DNA. The D gene is left open where the match is weak. Size values are once, few and many counts, or a class for expanded clones, and some rows have none.

TRBV28,-,TRBJ2-4,-,11,CAGQEGNIQYF,TGTGCCGGTCAGGAGGGAAACATTCAGTACTTC
TRBV24-1,-,TRBJ2-2,-,16,CATSDVGVANTGELFF,TGTGCCACCAGTGATGTCGGAGTCGCGAACACCGGGGAGCTGTTTTTT
TRBV6-5,-,TRBJ1-4,TRBD1,14,CASSNRGTNEKLFF,TGTGCCAGCAGTAACAGGGGCACTAATGAAAAACTGTTTTTT
TRBV18,-,TRBJ1-1,-,13,CATLDSLNTEAFF,TGTGCCACCTTGGACAGCCTGAACACTGAAGCTTTCTTT
TRBV5-6,-,TRBJ2-7,-,11,CASSLYYEQYF,TGTGCCAGCAGCTTGTACTACGAGCAGTACTTC
TRBV9,-,TRBJ1-2,TRBD1,12,CASSPSGGGYTF,TGTGCCAGCAGCCCCTCAGGGGGCGGCTACACCTTC
TRBV11-1,-,TRBJ2-7,-,15,CASSTGTARTYEQYF,TGTGCCAGCAGCACCGGGACGGCCCGTACCTACGAGCAGTACTTC
TRBV9,-,TRBJ1-3,TRBD1,16,CASSVGDRAHGNTIYF,TGTGCCAGCAGCGTAGGGGACAGGGCACACGGAAACACCATATATTTT
TRBV7-2,-,TRBJ2-5,-,14,CASSFSGSQRTQYF,TGTGCCAGCAGCTTTTCAGGGTCTCAGCGGACCCAGTACTTC
TRBV2,-,TRBJ1-3,-,14,CASSEAGGRNTIYF,TGTGCCAGCAGTGAAGCGGGGGGGAGAAACACCATATATTTT
TRBV12-5,once,TRBJ2-2,-,20,CASGLVDDRWTRLNTGELFF,TGTGCTAGTGGTTTGGTAGACGACAGGTGGACACGATTGAACACCGGGGAGCTGTTTTTT
TRBV10-3,-,TRBJ2-1,TRBD2,16,CAISEPGTSGLNEQFF,TGTGCCATCAGTGAGCCCGGGACTAGCGGGCTCAATGAGCAGTTCTTC
TRBV6-6,-,TRBJ2-7,-,14,CASSYPPRGYEQYF,TGTGCCAGCAGTTACCCACCCAGGGGCTACGAGCAGTACTTC
TRBV3-1/TRBV3-2,-,TRBJ2-2,TRBD2,17,CASSQDDPAGVTGELFF,TGTGCCAGCAGCCAAGATGATCCAGCGGGGGTCACCGGGGAGCTGTTTTTT
TRBV15,-,TRBJ1-2,TRBD1,15,CATSRPGTGSYGYTF,TGTGCCACCAGCAGACCAGGGACAGGGAGTTATGGCTACACCTTC